Below are 2 T cell receptor beta chains sequenced from a single sample in a study of blood T cell repertoires in COVID-19. The method was immunoSEQ multiplex PCR; TCRdb's version includes in-frame clones alone and lacks a portion of them. The sample has about 32,000 clones, around 85% seen once; the top ten hold 35% to 55%. The sample was peripheral blood. All receptors derive from a man in his 60s with active or convalescent COVID-19.

The chain couples TRBV4-1 to TRBJ1-2; maybe TRBD1 (6 bases). This CDR3 has 15 amino acids. Germline values: CDR1 MGHRA, CDR2 YSYEKL. V was shortened by 4 bases and J by 1 base, with 13 bases between the two germline ends. CDR3: CASSRMTGDNYGYTF. As DNA, the CDR3 is TGCGCCAGCAGCCGTATGACAGGCGATAACTATGGCTACACCTTC.

The chain combines TRBV6-2 or TRBV6-3 with TRBJ1-6; a weak D match, TRBD1 (6 bases). The CDR3 consists of 15 residues. Germline CDR1 reads MNHEY; CDR2 reads SVGEGT. Trimming shortened V by 5 bases and J by 7 bases, and 15 bases separated the two germline ends. The CDR3 sequence is CASSTAGGPNSPLHF. The CDR3, as DNA: TGTGCCAGCAGTACCGCGGGGGGGCCAAATTCACCCCTCCACTTT.